Shown below are 23 T cell receptor beta chains from a single sample sequenced in a study of blood T cell repertoires in COVID-19. Generated by immunoSEQ multiplex PCR, the TCRdb table keeps only in-frame clones and is missing some. The sample has around 700,000 clones, 90% seen once. Sample: peripheral blood. The receptors originated from a woman aged 18-35 years with acute or convalescent COVID-19.

This clone was seen once. The J gene is TRBJ2-7, the V gene TRBV7-9, with 7 bases that match TRBD1. The CDR3 runs to 14 residues. The germline V gene encodes CDR1 SEHNR and CDR2 FQNEAQ (reference sequence). V gave up 4 bases and J gave up 2 bases; unmatched junction bases: 5. The CDR3 protein is CASSSRTGPYEQYF. The CDR3, as DNA: TGTGCCAGCAGCTCCCGGACAGGCCCCTACGAGCAGTACTTC.

This clone was picked up a small number of times. The chain joins TRBV2 to TRBJ2-7, with a possible D match to TRBD2 (6 bases). CDR1 is SNHLY and CDR2 is FYNNEI in the germline V gene. The length of the CDR3 is 14 residues. The V and J ends lost 4 bases and 0 bases respectively, with 10 bases between them. CDR3 region: CASSGLGGSYEQYF. DNA for the CDR3: TGTGCCAGCAGTGGGTTGGGAGGCTCCTACGAGCAGTACTTC. Based on the CDR3 plus reference TRBV2 and TRBJ2-7, the full variable domain is EPEVTQTPSHQVTQMGQEVILRCVPISNHLYFYWYRQILGQKVEFLVSFYNNEISEKSEIFDDQFSVERPDGSNFTLKIRSTKLEDSAMYFCASSGLGGSYEQYFGPGTRLTVT.

The chain joins TRBV5-1 to TRBJ1-1; possibly TRBD1 for D (5 bases). The length of the CDR3 is 15 residues. Germline V gene data show CDR1 as SGHRS and CDR2 as YFSETQ. V lost 1 base and J lost 4, with 14 bases in between. The chain's CDR3 is CASSLNGGRGTEAFF. CDR3 DNA sequence: TGCGCCAGCAGCTTGAACGGGGGAAGGGGCACTGAAGCTTTCTTT. Combining the CDR3 with reference TRBV5-1 and TRBJ1-1 gives the whole variable domain KAGVTQTPRYLIKTRGQQVTLSCSPISGHRSVSWYQQTPGQGLQFLFEYFSETQRNKGNFPGRFSGRQFSNSRSEMNVSTLELGDSALYLCASSLNGGRGTEAFFGQGTRLTVV.

The rearrangement links TRBV29-1 to TRBJ1-5; TRBD1 matches 7 bases. V was clipped by 6 bases and J by 4 bases; unmatched bases: 9. The CDR3 has 14 residues. Germline V gives CDR1 SQVTM, CDR2 ANQGSEA. CDR3 nucleotide sequence: TGCAGCGTGTCTTGGGACAGTGGGAATCAGCCCCAGCATTTT. This encodes CSVSWDSGNQPQHF.

The J gene is TRBJ1-2, the V gene TRBV9; tentative D call: TRBD1 (5 bases). This CDR3 spans 18 amino acids. Trimming removed 0 bases from V and 5 bases from J, with 23 bases in between. Germline CDR1 and CDR2: SGDLS and YYNGEE. The CDR3 region is CASSVGYRGLLDSYGYTF. CDR3 nucleotides: TGTGCCAGCAGCGTAGGGTATAGGGGACTGTTAGACTCTTATGGCTACACCTTC.

This clone was counted once. This CDR3 reads CASSPEVGGTEAFF. The CDR3 DNA reads TGTGCCAGCTCACCAGAAGTGGGAGGGACTGAAGCTTTCTTT. This chain connects TRBV18 to TRBJ1-1; D is undetermined. The germline V gene has CDR1 KGHSH and CDR2 LQKENI. The CDR3 covers 14 residues. The V end was cut by 2 bases, the J end by 5 bases, with 12 bases between.

The rearrangement links TRBV5-5 to TRBJ1-4; the D is unclear. This CDR3 region has 13 residues. Germline CDR1 is SGHKS and CDR2 is YYEKEE (reference sequence). The V gene lost 5 bases and the J gene lost 8 bases, with 13 bases spanning the gap. The DNA of the CDR3 is TGTGCCAGCAGGTCTGTAAACGAGGAAAAACTGTTTTTT. Translation: CASRSVNEEKLFF.

The CDR3 region has the DNA TGCGCCAGCAGGGAAGGGGGGGGGAGCAATCAGCCCCAGCATTTT. It yields the protein CASREGGGSNQPQHF. This chain links TRBV10-2 with TRBJ1-5, with D possibly matching TRBD1 (6 bases). V lost 6 bases and J lost 1, with 13 bases in between. The germline gives CDR1 WSHSY, CDR2 SAAADI. The CDR3 covers 15 residues.

The J gene is TRBJ1-2, the V gene TRBV12-5; TRBD1 agrees at 8 bases. Germline loops: CDR1 LGHNT, CDR2 FRNRAP. V lost 2 bases to trimming and J lost 6 bases; unmatched junction nucleotides: 11. The CDR3 covers 16 residues. The CDR3 region is CASGLPTDRGKNGYTF. CDR3 nucleotide sequence: TGTGCTAGTGGTTTGCCGACTGACAGGGGAAAGAATGGCTACACCTTC.

As concerns this clone: A clone one base away is much larger, so this may be a read error. The chain carries TRBV7-9 and TRBJ1-3, with TRBD1 as a possible D gene (6 bases). The V gene lost 3 bases and the J gene lost 0 bases, with 9 bases spanning the gap. This CDR3 is built from 15 residues. The V gene's germline CDR1 is SEHNR and CDR2 FQNEAQ (reference sequence). The CDR3 DNA reads TGTGCCAGCAGCTTCGGACAGAACTCTGGAAACACCATATATTTT. Residues: CASSFGQNSGNTIYF.

The rearrangement joins TRBV3-1 (or the pseudogene TRBV3-2) to TRBJ1-6; the match to TRBD1 covers 9 bases. V shed 5 bases, J shed 8 bases, and the junction held 10 bases outside the gene matches. CDR3 length: 16 residues. Germline CDR1 reads LGHDT; CDR2 reads YNNKEL (reference sequence). The CDR3 spells CASSFRDRVPDSPLHF. The CDR3 DNA is TGTGCCAGCAGCTTCCGGGACAGGGTTCCGGATTCACCCCTCCACTTT.

This chain uses TRBV15 with TRBJ2-7; a possible D gene is TRBD1 (6 bases). Between the trimmed V and J ends, which lost 3 bases and 3 bases, there was a span of 12 bases. Per the germline V gene, CDR1 is LNHNV and CDR2 is YYDKDF (reference sequence). CDR3 length: 14 amino acids. This CDR3 is CATSRDRSFYEQYF. The CDR3 DNA sequence: TGTGCCACCAGCAGGGACAGAAGTTTCTACGAGCAGTACTTC.

V and J are TRBV5-1 and TRBJ2-7; the D is unclear. Trimming shortened V by 7 bases and J by 1 base, and 15 bases separated the two germline ends. The CDR3 has 14 amino acids. The germline V gene encodes CDR1 SGHRS and CDR2 YFSETQ. CDR3 bases: TGCGCCAGCTTCCTAGAGGTGGGTTCCTACGAGCAGTACTTC. Translating it yields CASFLEVGSYEQYF. Filled out from reference TRBV5-1 and TRBJ2-7, the complete variable domain reads KAGVTQTPRYLIKTRGQQVTLSCSPISGHRSVSWYQQTPGQGLQFLFEYFSETQRNKGNFPGRFSGRQFSNSRSEMNVSTLELGDSALYLCASFLEVGSYEQYFGPGTRLTVT.

This clone was detected once. In DNA form, the CDR3 reads TGCAGCGTTGGACAGCCAGATCGGTATTTT. Its protein product is CSVGQPDRYF. This chain connects TRBV29-1 to TRBJ2-3; D might be TRBD1 (5 bases). The CDR3 loop spans 10 amino acids. CDR1 and CDR2 from the germline V gene are SQVTM and ANQGSEA. V shed 4 bases and J shed 14 bases, with 13 bases lying between them.

The chain joins TRBV7-2 to TRBJ1-1, with D uncertain. V was shortened by 2 bases and J by 0 bases, with 10 bases between the two germline ends. The CDR3 sequence is 15 residues long. The germline V gene encodes CDR1 SGHTA and CDR2 FQGNSA. CDR3 coding DNA: TGTGCCAGCAGCTTACAGGTTTTTTTGAACACTGAAGCTTTCTTT. This translates into CASSLQVFLNTEAFF.

The chain uses TRBV19 and TRBJ1-2; D call uncertain. CDR1 LNHDA and CDR2 SQIVND come from the germline V gene (reference sequence). Trimming stripped 1 base from V and 6 bases from J, with 18 bases between. The CDR3 is 16 amino acids. The chain's CDR3 is CASSIGEGRTTDGYTF. CDR3 coding DNA: TGTGCCAGTAGTATAGGAGAGGGCAGGACCACCGATGGCTACACCTTC.

The chain recombines TRBV5-5 with TRBJ2-7, with D perhaps TRBD1 (5 bases). Per germline, CDR1 SGHKS and CDR2 YYEKEE (reference sequence). This CDR3 spans 13 amino acids. Trimming shortened V by 2 bases and J by 1 base, and 7 bases separated the two germline ends. The CDR3 DNA is TGTGCCAGCAGCTTTCAGGGATCCTACGAGCAGTACTTC. Residues: CASSFQGSYEQYF. Supplemented by reference TRBV5-5 and TRBJ2-7, the full variable domain reads DAGVTQSPTHLIKTRGQQVTLRCSPISGHKSVSWYQQVLGQGPQFIFQYYEKEERGRGNFPDRFSARQFPNYSSELNVNALLLGDSALYLCASSFQGSYEQYFGPGTRLTVT.

This clone was recorded only once. J is TRBJ2-1 and V is TRBV6-1; the D gene is possibly TRBD2 (7 bases). The germline gives CDR1 MNHNS, CDR2 SASEGT. The CDR3 consists of 16 residues. V dropped 2 bases and J dropped 3 bases, with 14 bases sitting between them. The CDR3 coding sequence is TGTGCCAGCAGTGAACCAGGTAGGGGGGGCTACAATGAGCAGTTCTTC. Amino acids: CASSEPGRGGYNEQFF.

The rearrangement joins TRBV6-5 to TRBJ1-1; no definite D call. Trimming cost V 2 bases and J 7 bases, with 14 bases left between them. There are 14 residues in the CDR3. CDR1 and CDR2 from the germline V gene are MNHEY and SVGAGI. The CDR3 region is CASSYAPWQIEAFF. The CDR3, as DNA: TGTGCCAGCAGTTACGCCCCTTGGCAGATTGAAGCTTTCTTT.

The V gene is TRBV4-2, the J gene TRBJ1-6, with 7 positions matching TRBD1. The CDR3 spans 16 residues. With V trimmed by 0 bases and J by 10 bases, 9 bases remained unmatched. Per the germline V gene, CDR1 is LGHNA and CDR2 is YNFKEQ. CDR3 amino acids: CASSQDIGQGESPLHF. The CDR3 nucleotides are TGTGCCAGCAGCCAAGATATCGGGCAGGGGGAATCACCCCTCCACTTT.

The chain joins TRBV4-2 to TRBJ1-6; no clear D. V dropped 0 bases and J dropped 11 bases, with 11 bases sitting between them. CDR1 is LGHNA, CDR2 YNFKEQ, per germline. The length of the CDR3 is 14 residues. CDR3 DNA: TGTGCCAGCAGCCAAGACGTCGTAAATCCACCCCTCCACTTT. As protein: CASSQDVVNPPLHF.

The CDR3 DNA reads TGTGCCAGCAGCTTGGAAATGTGGGGGACAGGGGAAAACGAGCAGTACTTC. Its protein is CASSLEMWGTGENEQYF. The rearrangement uses TRBV5-8 and TRBJ2-7; TRBD1 matches 10 bases. The trim removed 0 bases at V and 5 bases at J, leaving 11 bases unmatched. The CDR3 contains 17 residues. Germline V gives CDR1 SGHTS, CDR2 YDEGEE.

The CDR3 loop reads CATTQGGNEQFF. CDR3 coding DNA: TGTGCCACCACGCAGGGGGGCAATGAGCAGTTCTTC. V usage is TRBV12-3 or TRBV12-4 and J usage is TRBJ2-1; TRBD1 is a possible D gene (7 bases). The CDR3 loop spans 12 amino acids. With 10 bases removed from V and 6 bases from J, the gap between germline ends came to 13 bases.